This T cell receptor (beta chain) was documented in a study of blood T cell repertoires in COVID-19. Profiling relied on immunoSEQ multiplex PCR, and the TCRdb table lists in-frame clones only, not all of them. The table has about 120,000 clones, approximately 80% seen once. The sequence was collected from a man between 65 and 80 years old with acute or convalescent COVID-19. The specimen was peripheral blood.

CDR3 DNA sequence: TGTGCCACCAGCAGAGTGTATATTGGTCTAGCGGGAAAATACAATGAGCAGTTCTTC. Translation gives CATSRVYIGLAGKYNEQFF. The chain links TRBV15 to TRBJ2-1, with 9 bases aligning to TRBD2. Per the germline V gene, CDR1 is LNHNV and CDR2 is YYDKDF (reference sequence). CDR3 length: 19 amino acids. V lost 1 base and J lost 4; bases outside the gene matches: 14.